This T cell receptor beta chain was sequenced in a study of cytomegalovirus exposure and HLA in healthy donors. Study results and limitations: Using a false discovery rate of 0.05, a later analysis showed that approximately 17,000 TCR beta sequences were associated with HLA alleles.

This clone was observed once. What it binds is unknown. It was healthy bone marrow donors who served as donors. 60 Vbeta and 13 Jbeta primers were used in PCR. Per the original data handling: It was a later analysis that counted some 80 million unique TCR beta chains, of which some 9.9 million were shared. Profiled with immunoSEQ multiplex PCR; TCRdb holds only in-frame clones, not every one. D and trimming were read from the DNA, whereas the V and J calls and clone size are those reported in that table. Seen here are approximately 220,000 clones, 65% to 85% observed once, and the top ten hold over 0.65%. Germline values: CDR1 SEHNR, CDR2 FQNEAQ (reference sequence). The junction had 10 bases not matched to a gene; V was cut back by 2 bases and J by 4 bases. There are 16 residues in the CDR3.

The sequence came from a boy aged 2 to 10 in good health and CMV-seronegative. The chain links TRBV7-9 to TRBJ1-2; 7 bases match TRBD1. Source material: PBMCs. The DNA for the CDR3 is TGTGCCAGCAGCTTAAACGTGAGGACAGGATTCTATGGCTACACCTTC. Its translation is CASSLNVRTGFYGYTF.